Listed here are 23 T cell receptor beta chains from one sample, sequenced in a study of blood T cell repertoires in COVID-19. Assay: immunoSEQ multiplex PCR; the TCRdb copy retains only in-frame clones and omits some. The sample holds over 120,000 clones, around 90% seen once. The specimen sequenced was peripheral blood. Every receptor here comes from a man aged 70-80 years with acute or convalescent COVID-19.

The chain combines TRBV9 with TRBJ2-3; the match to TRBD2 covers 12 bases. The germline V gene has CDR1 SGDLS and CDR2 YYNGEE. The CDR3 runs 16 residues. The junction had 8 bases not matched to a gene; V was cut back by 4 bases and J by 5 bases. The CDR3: CASSLRTSGTRDTQYF. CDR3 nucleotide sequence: TGTGCCAGCAGCCTCCGGACTAGCGGGACACGAGATACGCAGTATTTT.

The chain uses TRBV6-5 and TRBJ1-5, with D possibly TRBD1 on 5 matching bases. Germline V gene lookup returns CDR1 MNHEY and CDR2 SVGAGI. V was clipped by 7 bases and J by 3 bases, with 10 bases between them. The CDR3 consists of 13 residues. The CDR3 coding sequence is TGTGCCAGCACCATGACAGACAATCAGCCCCAGCATTTT. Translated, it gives CASTMTDNQPQHF.

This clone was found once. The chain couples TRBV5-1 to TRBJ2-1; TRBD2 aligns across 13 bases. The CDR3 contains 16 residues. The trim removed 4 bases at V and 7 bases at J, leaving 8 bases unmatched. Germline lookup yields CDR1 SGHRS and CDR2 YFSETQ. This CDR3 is CASSPTTSGGTNEQFF. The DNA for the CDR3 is TGCGCCAGCAGCCCAACGACTAGCGGGGGGACAAATGAGCAGTTCTTC.

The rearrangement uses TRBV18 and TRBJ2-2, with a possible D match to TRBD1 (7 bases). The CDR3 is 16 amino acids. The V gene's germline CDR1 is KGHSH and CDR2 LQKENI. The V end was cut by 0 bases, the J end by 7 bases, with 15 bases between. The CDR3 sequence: CASSPPHRQGGGELFF. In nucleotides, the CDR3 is TGTGCCAGCTCACCACCGCACCGACAGGGAGGCGGGGAGCTGTTTTTT.

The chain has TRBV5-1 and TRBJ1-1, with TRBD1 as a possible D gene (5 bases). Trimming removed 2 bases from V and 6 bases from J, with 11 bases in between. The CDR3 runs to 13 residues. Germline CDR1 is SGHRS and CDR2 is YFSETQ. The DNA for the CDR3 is TGCGCCAGCAGCTTAGGGGTAAGAGCTGAAGCTTTCTTT. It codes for CASSLGVRAEAFF.

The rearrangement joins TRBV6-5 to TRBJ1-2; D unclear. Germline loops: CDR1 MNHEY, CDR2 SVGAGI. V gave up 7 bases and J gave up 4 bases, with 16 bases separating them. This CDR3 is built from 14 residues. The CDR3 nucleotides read TGTGCCAGCACCCAAAGGCCCCTAGTCTATGGCTACACCTTC. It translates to CASTQRPLVYGYTF.

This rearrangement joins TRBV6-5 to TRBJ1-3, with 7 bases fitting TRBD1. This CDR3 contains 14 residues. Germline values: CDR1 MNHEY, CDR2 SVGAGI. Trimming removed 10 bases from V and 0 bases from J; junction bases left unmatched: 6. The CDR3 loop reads CATKTGSSGNTIYF. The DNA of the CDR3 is TGTGCCACGAAGACAGGGAGCTCTGGAAACACCATATATTTT.

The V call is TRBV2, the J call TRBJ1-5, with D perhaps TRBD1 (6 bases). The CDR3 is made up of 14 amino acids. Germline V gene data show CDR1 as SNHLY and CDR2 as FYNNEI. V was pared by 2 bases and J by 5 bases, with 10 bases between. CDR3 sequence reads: CASSESGADQPQHF. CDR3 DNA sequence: TGTGCCAGCAGTGAATCAGGGGCAGATCAGCCCCAGCATTTT.

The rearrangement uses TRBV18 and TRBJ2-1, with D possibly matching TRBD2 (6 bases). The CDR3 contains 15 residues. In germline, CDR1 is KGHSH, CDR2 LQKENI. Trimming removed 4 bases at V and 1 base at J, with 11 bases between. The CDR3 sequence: CASSQTSGSYNEQFF. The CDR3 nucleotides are TGTGCCAGCTCACAGACTAGTGGGTCCTACAATGAGCAGTTCTTC.

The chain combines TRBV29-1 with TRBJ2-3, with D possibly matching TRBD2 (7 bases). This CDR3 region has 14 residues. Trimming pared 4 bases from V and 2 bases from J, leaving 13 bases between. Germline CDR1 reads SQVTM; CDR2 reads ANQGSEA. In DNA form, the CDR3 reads TGCAGCGTTGGGTGGGCGGGGGCCACAGATACGCAGTATTTT. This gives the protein CSVGWAGATDTQYF.

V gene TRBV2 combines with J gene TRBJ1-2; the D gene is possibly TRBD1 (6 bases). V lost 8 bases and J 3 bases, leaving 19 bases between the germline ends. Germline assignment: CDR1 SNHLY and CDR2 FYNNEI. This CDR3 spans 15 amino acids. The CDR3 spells CASEDTGKLDYGYTF. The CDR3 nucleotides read TGTGCCAGCGAAGATACAGGGAAGTTGGACTATGGCTACACCTTC.

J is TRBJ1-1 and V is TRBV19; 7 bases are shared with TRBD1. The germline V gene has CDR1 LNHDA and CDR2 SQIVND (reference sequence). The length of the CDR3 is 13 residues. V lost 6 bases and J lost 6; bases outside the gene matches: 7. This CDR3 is CASSDYRGSEAFF. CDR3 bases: TGTGCCAGTAGCGATTACAGGGGTTCTGAAGCTTTCTTT.

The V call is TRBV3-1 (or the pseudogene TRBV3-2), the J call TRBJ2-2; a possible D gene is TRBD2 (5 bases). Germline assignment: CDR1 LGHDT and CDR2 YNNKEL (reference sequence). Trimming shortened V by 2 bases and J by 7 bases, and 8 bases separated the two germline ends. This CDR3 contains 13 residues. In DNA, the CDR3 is TGTGCCAGCAGCCAATACGGGGACGGGGAGCTGTTTTTT. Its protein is CASSQYGDGELFF.

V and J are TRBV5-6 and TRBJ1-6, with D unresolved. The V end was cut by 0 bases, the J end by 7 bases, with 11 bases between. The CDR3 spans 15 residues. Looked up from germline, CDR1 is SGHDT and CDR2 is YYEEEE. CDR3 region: CASSLGVLFNSPLHF. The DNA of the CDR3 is TGTGCCAGCAGCTTGGGAGTGCTCTTCAATTCACCCCTCCACTTT.

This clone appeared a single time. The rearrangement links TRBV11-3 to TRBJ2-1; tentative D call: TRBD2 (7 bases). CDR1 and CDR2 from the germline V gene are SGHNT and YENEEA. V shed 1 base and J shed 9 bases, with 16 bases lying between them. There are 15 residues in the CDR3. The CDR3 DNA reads TGTGCCAGCAGCTTAGGCGGGGGCCATTCGGTTGAGCAGTTCTTC. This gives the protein CASSLGGGHSVEQFF.

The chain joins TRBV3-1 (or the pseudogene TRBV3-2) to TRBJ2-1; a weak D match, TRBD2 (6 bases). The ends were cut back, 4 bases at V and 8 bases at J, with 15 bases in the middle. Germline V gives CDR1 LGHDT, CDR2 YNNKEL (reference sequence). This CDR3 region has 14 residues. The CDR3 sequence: CASSPVEGAHEQFF. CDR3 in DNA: TGTGCCAGCAGCCCGGTGGAGGGAGCCCATGAGCAGTTCTTC.

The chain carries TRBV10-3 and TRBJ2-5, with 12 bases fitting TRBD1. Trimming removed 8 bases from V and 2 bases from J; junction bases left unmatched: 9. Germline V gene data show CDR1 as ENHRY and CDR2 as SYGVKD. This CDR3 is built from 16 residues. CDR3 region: CAIGGQGAHSQETQYF. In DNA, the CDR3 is TGTGCCATCGGGGGACAGGGGGCCCATTCTCAAGAGACCCAGTACTTC.

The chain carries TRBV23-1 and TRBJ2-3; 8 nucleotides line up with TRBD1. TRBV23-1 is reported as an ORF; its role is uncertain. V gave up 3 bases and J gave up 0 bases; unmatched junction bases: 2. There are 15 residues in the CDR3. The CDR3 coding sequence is TGCGCCAGCAGTCAGGGACAGGTGAGCACAGATACGCAGTATTTT. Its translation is CASSQGQVSTDTQYF.

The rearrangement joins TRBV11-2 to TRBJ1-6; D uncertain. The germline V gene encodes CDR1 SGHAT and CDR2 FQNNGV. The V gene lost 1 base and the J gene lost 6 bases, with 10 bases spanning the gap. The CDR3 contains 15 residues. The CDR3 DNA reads TGTGCCAGCAGCTTAGGGTCGACTACTAATTCACCCCTCCACTTT. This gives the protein CASSLGSTTNSPLHF.

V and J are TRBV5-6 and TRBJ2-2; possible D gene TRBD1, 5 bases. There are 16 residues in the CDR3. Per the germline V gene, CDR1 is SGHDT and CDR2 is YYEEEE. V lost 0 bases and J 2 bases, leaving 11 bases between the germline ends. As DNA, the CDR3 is TGTGCCAGCAGCTTGGTCAAGGGGATTAACACCGGGGAGCTGTTTTTT. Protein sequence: CASSLVKGINTGELFF.

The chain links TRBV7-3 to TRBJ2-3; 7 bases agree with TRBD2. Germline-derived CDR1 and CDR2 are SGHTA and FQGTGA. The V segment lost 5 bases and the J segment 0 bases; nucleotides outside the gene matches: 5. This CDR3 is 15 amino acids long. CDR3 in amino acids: CASSILAGSTDTQYF. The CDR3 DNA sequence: TGTGCCAGCAGCATCTTAGCGGGTAGCACAGATACGCAGTATTTT.

The CDR3 nucleotides read TGCGCCAGCAGACGGGTCCAGGGGCATGGCCAAGAGACCCAGTACTTC. Encoded protein: CASRRVQGHGQETQYF. The rearrangement uses TRBV5-1 and TRBJ2-5, with D possibly TRBD1 on 6 matching bases. Germline V gene sequence: CDR1 SGHRS, CDR2 YFSETQ. V was pared by 5 bases and J by 1 base, with 18 bases between. The CDR3 is 16 amino acids.

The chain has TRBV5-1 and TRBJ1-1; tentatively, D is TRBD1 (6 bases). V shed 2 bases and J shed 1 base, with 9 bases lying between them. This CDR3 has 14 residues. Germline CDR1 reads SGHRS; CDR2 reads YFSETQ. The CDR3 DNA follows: TGCGCCAGCAGCTTACAGGGTCAGAACACTGAAGCTTTCTTT. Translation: CASSLQGQNTEAFF.